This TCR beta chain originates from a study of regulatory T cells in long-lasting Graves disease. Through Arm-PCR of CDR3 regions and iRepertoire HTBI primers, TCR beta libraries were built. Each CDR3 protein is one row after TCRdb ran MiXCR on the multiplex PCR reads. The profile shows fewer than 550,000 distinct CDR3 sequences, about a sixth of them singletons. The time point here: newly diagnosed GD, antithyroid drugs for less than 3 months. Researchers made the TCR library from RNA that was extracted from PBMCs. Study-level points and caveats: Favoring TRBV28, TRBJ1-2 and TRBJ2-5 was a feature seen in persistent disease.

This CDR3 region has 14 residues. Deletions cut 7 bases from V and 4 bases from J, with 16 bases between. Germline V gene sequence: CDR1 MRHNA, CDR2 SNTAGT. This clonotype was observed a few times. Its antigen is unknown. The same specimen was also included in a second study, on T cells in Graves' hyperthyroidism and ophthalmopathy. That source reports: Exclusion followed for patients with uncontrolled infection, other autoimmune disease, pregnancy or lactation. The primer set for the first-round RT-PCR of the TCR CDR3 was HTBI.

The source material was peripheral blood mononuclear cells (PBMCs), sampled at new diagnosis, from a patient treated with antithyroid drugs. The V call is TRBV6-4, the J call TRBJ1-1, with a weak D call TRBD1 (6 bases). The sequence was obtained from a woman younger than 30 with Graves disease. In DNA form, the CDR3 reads TGTGCCAGCAAGAATACAGGGTCGGGCACTGAAGCTTTCTTT. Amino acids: CASKNTGSGTEAFF.